This TCR beta chain was captured in a study of blood T cell repertoires in COVID-19. Study details: Whether acute or convalescent, the COVID-19 samples came from the United States, Italy and Spain. PBMCs, B-cell-depleted T cells, or T cells were the source of the cDNA or gDNA that made up the material.

CDR3 length: 15 residues. The V gene end was trimmed by 5 bases and the J gene end by 4 bases; junction bases not matched to a gene: 8. The germline V gene has CDR1 SGHVS and CDR2 FQNEAQ. In the original workflow: Reference gene primer amplification gave nucleated cell count estimates. Only in-frame clones appear in the TCRdb table, and some are missing; sequencing was by immunoSEQ multiplex PCR. D and trimming were read from the DNA, whereas the V and J calls and clone size are those reported in that table. This table holds about 120,000 clones, 90% found once. The sample holds one count of this clone.

Sample: peripheral blood. The clonotype originates from a human donor with active COVID-19. The donor label of this sample is uncertain. The chain recombines TRBV7-8 with TRBJ2-1, with TRBD1 matching over 7 bases. CDR3 DNA: TGTGCCAGCAGCCGTGGACAGGTGGGATACAATGAGCAGTTCTTC. It encodes CASSRGQVGYNEQFF.